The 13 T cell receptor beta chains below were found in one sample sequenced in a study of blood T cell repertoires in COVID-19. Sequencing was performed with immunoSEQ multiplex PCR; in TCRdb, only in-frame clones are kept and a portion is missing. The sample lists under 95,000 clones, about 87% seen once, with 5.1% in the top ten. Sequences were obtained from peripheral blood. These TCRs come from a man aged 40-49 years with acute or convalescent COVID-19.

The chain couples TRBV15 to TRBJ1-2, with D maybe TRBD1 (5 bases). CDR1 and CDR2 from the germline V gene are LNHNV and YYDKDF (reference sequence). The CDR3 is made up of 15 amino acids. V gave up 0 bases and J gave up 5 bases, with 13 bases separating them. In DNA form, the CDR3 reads TGTGCCACCAGCAGAGATGGGGGGACTGCTTATGGCTACACCTTC. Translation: CATSRDGGTAYGYTF.

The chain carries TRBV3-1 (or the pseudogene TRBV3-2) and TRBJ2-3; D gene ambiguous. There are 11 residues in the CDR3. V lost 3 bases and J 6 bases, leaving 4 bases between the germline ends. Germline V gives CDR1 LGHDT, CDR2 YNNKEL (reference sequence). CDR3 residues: CASSHGDTQYF. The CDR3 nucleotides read TGTGCCAGCAGCCACGGGGATACGCAGTATTTT.

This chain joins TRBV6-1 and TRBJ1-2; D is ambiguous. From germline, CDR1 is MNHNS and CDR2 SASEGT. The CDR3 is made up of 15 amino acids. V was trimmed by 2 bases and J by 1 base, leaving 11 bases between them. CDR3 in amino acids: CASSETWQNNYGYTF. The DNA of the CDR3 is TGTGCCAGCAGTGAAACCTGGCAAAATAACTATGGCTACACCTTC.

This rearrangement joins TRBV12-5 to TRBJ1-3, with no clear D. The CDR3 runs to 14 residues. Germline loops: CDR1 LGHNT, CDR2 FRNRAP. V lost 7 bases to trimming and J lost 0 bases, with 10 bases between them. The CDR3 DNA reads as TGTGCTAGTGCCAAGCCCTCCTCTGGAAACACCATATATTTT. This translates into CASAKPSSGNTIYF.

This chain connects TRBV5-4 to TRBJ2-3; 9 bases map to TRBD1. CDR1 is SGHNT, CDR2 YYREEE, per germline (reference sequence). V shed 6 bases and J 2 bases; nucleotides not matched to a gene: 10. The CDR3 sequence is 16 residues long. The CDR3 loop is CASTPKQGASTDTQYF. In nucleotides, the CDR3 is TGTGCCAGCACCCCTAAACAGGGGGCCTCCACAGATACGCAGTATTTT.

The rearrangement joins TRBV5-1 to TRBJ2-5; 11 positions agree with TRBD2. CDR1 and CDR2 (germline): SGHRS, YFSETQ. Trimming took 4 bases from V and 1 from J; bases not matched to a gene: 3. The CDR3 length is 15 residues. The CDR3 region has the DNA TGCGCCAGCAGCCCCGGGACTAGCGGCCAAGAGACCCAGTACTTC. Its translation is CASSPGTSGQETQYF.

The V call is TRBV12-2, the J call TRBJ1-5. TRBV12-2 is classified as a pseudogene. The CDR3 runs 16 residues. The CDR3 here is CASRLGYDNSNQPQHF. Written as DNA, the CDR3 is TGTGCAAGTCGCTTAGGCTATGATAACAGCAATCAGCCCCAGCATTTT.

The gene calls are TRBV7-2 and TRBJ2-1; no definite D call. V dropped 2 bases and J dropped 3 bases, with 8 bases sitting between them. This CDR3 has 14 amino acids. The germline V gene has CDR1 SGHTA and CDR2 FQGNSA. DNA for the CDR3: TGTGCCAGCAGCTTAAACCTCGGCTACAATGAGCAGTTCTTC. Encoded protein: CASSLNLGYNEQFF.

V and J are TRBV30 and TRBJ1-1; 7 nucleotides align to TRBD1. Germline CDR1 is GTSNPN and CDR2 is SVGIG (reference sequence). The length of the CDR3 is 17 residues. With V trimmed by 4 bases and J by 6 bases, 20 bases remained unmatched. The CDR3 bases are TGTGCCTGGACTACGGGGTATCTGAGACAGGGTTTGGCTGAAGCTTTCTTT. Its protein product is CAWTTGYLRQGLAEAFF.

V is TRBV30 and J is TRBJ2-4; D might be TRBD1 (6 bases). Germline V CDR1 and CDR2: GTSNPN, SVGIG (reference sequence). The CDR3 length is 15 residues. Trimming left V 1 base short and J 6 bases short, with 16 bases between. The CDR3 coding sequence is TGTGCCTGGAGTGAGGACATCTCCAGGGGAAACATTCAGTACTTC. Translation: CAWSEDISRGNIQYF.

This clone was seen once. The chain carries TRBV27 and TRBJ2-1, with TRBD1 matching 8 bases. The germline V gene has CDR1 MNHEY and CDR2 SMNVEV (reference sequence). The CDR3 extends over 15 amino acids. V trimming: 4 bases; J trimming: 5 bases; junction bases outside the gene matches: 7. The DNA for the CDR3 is TGTGCCAGCAGTTACACAGGGGGTTTGGACAATGAGCAGTTCTTC. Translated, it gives CASSYTGGLDNEQFF.

CDR3 DNA: TGTGCCAGCAGCCCAGGGGGCGGGGAGCAGTACTTC. Its protein is CASSPGGGEQYF. V usage is TRBV6-5 and J usage is TRBJ2-7, with 8 bases lining up with TRBD1. CDR1 is MNHEY, CDR2 SVGAGI, per germline. J was trimmed by 7 bases and V by 6 bases; bases with no gene match: 5. The CDR3 runs to 12 residues.

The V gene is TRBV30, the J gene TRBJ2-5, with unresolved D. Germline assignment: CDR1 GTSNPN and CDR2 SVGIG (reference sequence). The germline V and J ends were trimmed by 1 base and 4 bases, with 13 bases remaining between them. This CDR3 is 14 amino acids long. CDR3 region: CAWSGVETGETQYF. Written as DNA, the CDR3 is TGTGCCTGGAGTGGGGTAGAGACGGGAGAGACCCAGTACTTC.